A few counts support the clone carrying this T cell receptor beta chain. Germline lookup yields CDR1 SEHNR and CDR2 FQNEAQ (reference sequence). Germline trimming cut 4 bases from V and 0 bases from J; bases unmatched to any gene: 4. CDR3 length: 15 amino acids. This record belongs to a study of early T cells in non-severe SARS-CoV-2 infection. Each cDNA molecule carried a unique molecular identifier. One entry per CDR3 protein results from TCRdb running MiXCR on the 5' RACE reads. The profile covers 50,000 to 65,000 distinct CDR3 sequences, with just over 20% appearing a single time and more than 15% taken by the ten largest.

The clonotype comes from an adult who was a healthcare worker with PCR-confirmed SARS-CoV-2 infection or an uninfected control (not recorded which). The material was whole blood, obtained at baseline. The chain couples TRBV7-9 to TRBJ2-3, with 7 bases fitting TRBD2. The CDR3 DNA reads as TGTGCCAGCAGCTCAAGCGGGGAGAGCACAGATACGCAGTATTTT. Its protein product is CASSSSGESTDTQYF.